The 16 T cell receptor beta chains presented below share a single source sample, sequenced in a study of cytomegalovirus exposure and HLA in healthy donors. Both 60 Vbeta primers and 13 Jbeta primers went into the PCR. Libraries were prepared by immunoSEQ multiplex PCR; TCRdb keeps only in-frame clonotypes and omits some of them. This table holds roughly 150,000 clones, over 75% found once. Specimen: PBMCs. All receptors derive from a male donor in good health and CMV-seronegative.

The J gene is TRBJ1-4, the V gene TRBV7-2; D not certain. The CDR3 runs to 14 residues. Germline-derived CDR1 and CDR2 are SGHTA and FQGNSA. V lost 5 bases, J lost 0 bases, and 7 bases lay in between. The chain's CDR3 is CASSPRATNEKLFF. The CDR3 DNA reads TGTGCCAGCAGCCCTAGAGCAACTAATGAAAAACTGTTTTTT.

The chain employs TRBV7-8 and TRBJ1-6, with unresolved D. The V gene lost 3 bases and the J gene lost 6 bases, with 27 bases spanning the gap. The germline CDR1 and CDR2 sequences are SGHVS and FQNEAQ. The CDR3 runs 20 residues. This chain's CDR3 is CASSLPSMSQNGVPNSPLHF. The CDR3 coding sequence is TGTGCCAGCAGCTTGCCATCGATGTCTCAAAACGGGGTCCCTAATTCACCCCTCCACTTT.

CDR3 residues: CASSPGTEAFF. CDR3 sequence (DNA): TGCGCCAGCAGCCCGGGCACTGAAGCTTTCTTT. The chain uses TRBV5-1 and TRBJ1-1; no clear D. This CDR3 contains 11 residues. Germline V lookup: CDR1 SGHRS, CDR2 YFSETQ. Trimming took off 4 bases at V and 4 bases at J, with 5 bases between the two ends.

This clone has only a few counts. This chain's CDR3 is CASSRQGMNTEAFF. CDR3 nucleotides: TGTGCCAGCAGTCGACAGGGGATGAACACTGAAGCTTTCTTT. This sequence joins TRBV5-6 and TRBJ1-1; TRBD1 matches at 8 bases. The V gene end was trimmed by 5 bases and the J gene end by 0 bases; junction bases not matched to a gene: 3. CDR1 and CDR2 from the germline V gene are SGHDT and YYEEEE. The CDR3 has 14 residues.

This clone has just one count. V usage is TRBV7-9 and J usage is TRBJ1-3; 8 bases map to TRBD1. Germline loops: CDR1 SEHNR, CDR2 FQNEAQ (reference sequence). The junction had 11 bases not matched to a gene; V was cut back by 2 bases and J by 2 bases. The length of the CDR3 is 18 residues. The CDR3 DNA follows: TGTGCCAGCAGCTTACTAGGACAGGGAACTTTCGCTGGAAACACCATATATTTT. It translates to CASSLLGQGTFAGNTIYF.

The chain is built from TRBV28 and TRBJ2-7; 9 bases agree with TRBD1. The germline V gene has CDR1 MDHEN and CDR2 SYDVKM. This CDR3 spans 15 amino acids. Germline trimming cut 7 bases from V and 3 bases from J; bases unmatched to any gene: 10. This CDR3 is CASTTPGQGNYEQYF. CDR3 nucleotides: TGTGCCAGCACCACGCCGGGACAGGGCAACTACGAGCAGTACTTC.

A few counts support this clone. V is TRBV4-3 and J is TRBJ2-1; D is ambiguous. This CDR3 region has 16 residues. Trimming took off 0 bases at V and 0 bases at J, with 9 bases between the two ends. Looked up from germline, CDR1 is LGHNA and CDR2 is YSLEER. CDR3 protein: CASSQDLASSYNEQFF. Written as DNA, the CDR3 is TGCGCCAGCAGCCAAGATCTCGCTAGCTCCTACAATGAGCAGTTCTTC.

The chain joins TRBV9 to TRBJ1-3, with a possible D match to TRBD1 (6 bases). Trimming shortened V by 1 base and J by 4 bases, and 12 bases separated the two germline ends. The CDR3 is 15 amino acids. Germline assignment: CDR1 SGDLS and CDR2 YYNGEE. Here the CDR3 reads CASSVNSGAGNTIYF. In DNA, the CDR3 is TGTGCCAGCAGCGTAAATTCAGGGGCAGGAAACACCATATATTTT.

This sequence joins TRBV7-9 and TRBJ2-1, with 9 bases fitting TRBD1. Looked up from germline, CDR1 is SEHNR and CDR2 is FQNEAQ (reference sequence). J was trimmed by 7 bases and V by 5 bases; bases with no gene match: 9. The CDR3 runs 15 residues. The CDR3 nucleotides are TGTGCCAGCAGCCCAGACAGGGGGAGAGGGAATGAGCAGTTCTTC. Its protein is CASSPDRGRGNEQFF.

DNA for the CDR3: TGCGCCAGCAGCCTAGGCAGGGCTACCGGGGAGCTGTTTTTT. Translated, it gives CASSLGRATGELFF. The chain uses TRBV4-1 and TRBJ2-2; perhaps TRBD1 as D (5 bases). Germline V CDR1 and CDR2: MGHRA, YSYEKL. With 4 bases removed from V and 5 bases from J, the gap between germline ends came to 11 bases. The CDR3 is made up of 14 amino acids.

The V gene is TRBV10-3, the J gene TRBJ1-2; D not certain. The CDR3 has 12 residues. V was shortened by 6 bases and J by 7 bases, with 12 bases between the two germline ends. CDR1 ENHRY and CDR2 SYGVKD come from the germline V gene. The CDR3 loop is CAIRGDLGGYTF. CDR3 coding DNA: TGTGCCATCAGGGGCGACCTCGGTGGCTACACCTTC.

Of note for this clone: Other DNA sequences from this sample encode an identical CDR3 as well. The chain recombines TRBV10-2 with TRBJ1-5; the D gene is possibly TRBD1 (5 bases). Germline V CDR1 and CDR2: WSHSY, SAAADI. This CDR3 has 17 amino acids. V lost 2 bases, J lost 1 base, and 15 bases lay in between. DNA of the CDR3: TGCGCCAGCAGTGAGCTGGGGCAGGGTGGCAGCAATCAGCCCCAGCATTTT. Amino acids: CASSELGQGGSNQPQHF.

The CDR3 region has the DNA TGCGCCAGCAGCTTGGAGGCGGATAATGAAAAACTGTTTTTT. As protein: CASSLEADNEKLFF. The genes are TRBV5-1 and TRBJ1-4; D unclear. The CDR3 sequence is 14 residues long. Germline V gene data show CDR1 as SGHRS and CDR2 as YFSETQ. Trimming left V 0 bases short and J 4 bases short, with 7 bases between.

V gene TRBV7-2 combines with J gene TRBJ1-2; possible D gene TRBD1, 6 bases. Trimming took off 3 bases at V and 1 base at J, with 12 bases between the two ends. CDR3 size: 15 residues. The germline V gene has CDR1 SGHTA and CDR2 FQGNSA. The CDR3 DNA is TGTGCCAGCAGCTTTCGCAGGGGAGTTAACTATGGCTACACCTTC. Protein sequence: CASSFRRGVNYGYTF.

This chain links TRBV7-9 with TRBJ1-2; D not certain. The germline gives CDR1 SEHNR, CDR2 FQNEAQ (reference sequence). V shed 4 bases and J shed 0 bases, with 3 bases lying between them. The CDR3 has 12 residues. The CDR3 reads CASSSTNYGYTF. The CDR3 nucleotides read TGTGCCAGCAGCTCCACTAACTATGGCTACACCTTC.

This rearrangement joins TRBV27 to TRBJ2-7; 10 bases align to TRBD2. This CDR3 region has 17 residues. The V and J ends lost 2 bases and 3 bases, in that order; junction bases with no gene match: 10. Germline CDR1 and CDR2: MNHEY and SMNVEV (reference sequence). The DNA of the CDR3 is TGTGCCAGCAGTTTAAGGAGCGGGGGGGGCCAATTCTACGAGCAGTACTTC. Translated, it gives CASSLRSGGGQFYEQYF.